The count of the clone carrying this T cell receptor beta chain is one. Method: immunoSEQ multiplex PCR; TCRdb's copy keeps in-frame clones and lacks some. The table lists roughly 20,000 clones, about 80% of them singletons. The CDR3 is 15 amino acids. The V end lost 4 bases, the J end lost 1 base, and 13 bases lay between the germline ends. Per germline, CDR1 SGHTA and CDR2 FQGNSA. This record belongs to a study of chemoradiotherapy in HPV16-positive cancers. The starting material was blood, obtained from a patient who underwent chemoradiotherapy. This sequence joins TRBV7-2 and TRBJ1-1; D gene ambiguous. The clonotype originates from a human donor with HPV-associated anogenital cancer. In nucleotides, the CDR3 is TGTGCCAGCAGCTCCGAAGGACTTCGGAACACTGAAGCTTTCTTT. Residues: CASSSEGLRNTEAFF.